The sequence of this T cell receptor (beta chain) was determined in a study of T cells in localized non-small cell lung cancer. TCRdb's copy holds only in-frame clones and misses some; the assay was immunoSEQ multiplex PCR. Among 20,000 to 30,000 clones, around 85% were seen once, and the ten largest hold approximately 9.7%. Trimming shortened V by 0 bases and J by 8 bases, and 17 bases separated the two germline ends. CDR1 and CDR2 from the germline V gene are MGHRA and YSYEKL. The length of the CDR3 is 17 residues. The TCR originated in a man aged 40 to 75 with stage III squamous cell lung carcinoma. The chain links TRBV4-1 to TRBJ1-6; no definite D call. The sample here was peripheral blood, taken before any cancer treatment. CDR3 bases: TGCGCCAGCAGCCAAGAAATCCTGACGGGCCGAGATTCACCCCTCCACTTT. The encoded protein is CASSQEILTGRDSPLHF.